The entry below gives a single T cell receptor beta chain sequence along with its context. The source of the sample is a study of blood T cell repertoires in COVID-19. Overall study: From the United States, Italy and Spain came samples of acute and convalescent COVID-19.

Participants had their cohort set by participant-reported clinical history. Data came from immunoSEQ multiplex PCR; TCRdb stores just in-frame clones and leaves some out. Of more than 450,000 clones detected, roughly 87% appear once; the ten largest clones hold 0.65% to 0.9%. Sequencing was performed on PBMCs or T cells enriched from blood (not recorded which). This TCR derives from a woman aged 18-29 years who had recovered from COVID-19.

The CDR3 DNA follows: TGTGCCAGCGGAGGGGGACAGGGAGGCGAAGCTTTCTTT. Translation: CASGGGQGGEAFF. The chain uses TRBV9 and TRBJ1-1, with 9 bases that match TRBD1. Looked up from germline, CDR1 is SGDLS and CDR2 is YYNGEE. The trim removed 7 bases at V and 8 bases at J, leaving 9 bases unmatched. The length of the CDR3 is 13 residues. Looking up the rest from reference TRBV9 and TRBJ1-1 gives the full variable domain: DSGVTQTPKHLITATGQRVTLRCSPRSGDLSVYWYQQSLDQGLQFLIQYYNGEERAKGNILERFSAQQFPDLHSELNLSSLELGDSALYFCASGGGQGGEAFFGQGTRLTVV.